The next 5 T cell receptor beta chains were all read from a single sample in a study of shared clonotypes between healthy human individuals. Profiling relied on immunoSEQ multiplex PCR, and the TCRdb table lists in-frame clones only, not all of them. Here the sample spans around 1.9 million clones, approximately 94% being singletons. Terminally differentiated effector memory CD45RA+ cells were excluded from the naive CD8 cells, which were CD45RO-negative and positively selected for CCR7. The specimen was naive CD8+ T cells from PBMCs. These receptors were taken from a man younger than 35 in good health. Some clones in this sample may be carry-over from other donors' samples.

The V gene is TRBV2, the J gene TRBJ2-1; D is undetermined. CDR1 is SNHLY, CDR2 FYNNEI, per germline. The length of the CDR3 is 15 residues. The germline V and J ends were trimmed by 4 bases and 5 bases, with 15 bases remaining between them. The CDR3, as DNA: TGTGCCAGCAGTGCTGGGCAAGGTCCCAACAATGAGCAGTTCTTC. The encoded protein is CASSAGQGPNNEQFF.

This chain links TRBV7-9 with TRBJ2-7; D not resolved. CDR1 is SEHNR, CDR2 FQNEAQ, per germline (reference sequence). V lost 8 bases to trimming and J lost 7 bases, with 6 bases between them. The CDR3 consists of 9 residues. The CDR3 sequence is CASGKEQYF. CDR3 DNA: TGTGCCAGCGGGAAGGAGCAGTACTTC.

The J gene is TRBJ1-2, the V gene TRBV4-3, with 9 bases aligning to TRBD1. V lost 0 bases to trimming and J lost 3 bases; unmatched junction nucleotides: 14. CDR3 length: 19 amino acids. Germline CDR1 is LGHNA and CDR2 is YSLEER. The CDR3, as DNA: TGCGCCAGCAGCCAAGATATGGGACAGGGCCTCACAGGGTACTATGGCTACACCTTC. As protein: CASSQDMGQGLTGYYGYTF.

The rearrangement joins TRBV7-8 to TRBJ1-4, with D uncertain. V lost 5 bases, J lost 4 bases, and 5 bases lay in between. CDR3 length: 12 residues. The germline gives CDR1 SGHVS, CDR2 FQNEAQ. CDR3 protein: CASSLLNEKLFF. The CDR3 DNA reads as TGTGCCAGCAGCCTTCTTAATGAAAAACTGTTTTTT.

J is TRBJ2-3 and V is TRBV27; 11 bases align to TRBD2. The CDR3 runs 16 residues. V trimming: 5 bases; J trimming: 4 bases; junction bases outside the gene matches: 8. In germline, CDR1 is MNHEY, CDR2 SMNVEV (reference sequence). The CDR3 DNA is TGTGCCAGCAGTCCATGGGGGACTAGCGGAGCAGATACGCAGTATTTT. It is translated as CASSPWGTSGADTQYF.